The sequence of this T cell receptor beta chain was determined in a study of CD8 T cells in Susac syndrome (dated by TCRdb to the late 2010s). Study-level background: The study used repertoire sequencing to test whether antigen drove CD8+ T cell activation and differentiation in Susac syndrome. The study compared CD8+ T cell repertoire clonality among 12 healthy donors, approximately 14 Susac syndrome patients and roughly 15 multiple sclerosis patients. Overall study results and their limits: The TCR sequencing and HLA analysis was acknowledged to have included a relatively small number of individuals.

Peripheral blood CD8+ and CD4+ T cells from healthy donors, Susac syndrome patients and multiple sclerosis patients were profiled using high-throughput TCR beta sequencing. The multiple sclerosis controls were treatment-naive patients who had stable or active relapsing-remitting disease and met the revised McDonald criteria. CD8+ TEMRA cells were enriched by FACS, while bulk CD8+ and CD4+ T cells were purified by magnetic negative isolation. Blood was collected in EDTA tubes and processed within 24 hours, with PBMCs isolated through density gradient centrifugation. PBMCs intended for TCR sequencing were cryopreserved in liquid nitrogen and were subsequently thawed in a 37 degrees C water bath. A purity of at least 90% was achieved for sorted or isolated CD4+, CD8+ and CD8+ TEMRA cells. The CDR3 starts with the cysteine, ends with the phenylalanine, and has 16 residues. The entry retains the CDR3 DNA only, 48 bases that are in frame from base 1. CDR1 and CDR2 (LGHNA, YNFKEQ) derive from the germline V gene. Unmatched junction bases come to 9, with V trimmed by 4 bases and J by 2 bases.

RNA was extracted using the RNeasy kit, and roughly 0.5 to 1 microgram was reverse transcribed with random hexamers. The immunoSEQ multiplex PCR assay, which covers 54 Vbeta and 13 Jbeta segments, was used to amplify TCR beta CDR3 regions. Bias from PCR amplification was corrected by using a synthetic template baseline for primer optimization and for computational correction. In the original analysis: Reads were assigned to V, D and J genes according to IMGT and analyzed in immunoSEQ Analyzer, with only productive sequences retained. Clonality was computed as one minus Shannon entropy normalized by log2 of the number of productive unique sequences. Public and private clones were assessed among the 100 most prevalent clones of each patient and control. A clone was defined as Susac-specific if it was absent from the healthy and MS cohorts, from approximately 980 published viral clones and from other ImmuneACCESS disease sequences. The public reads were reanalyzed by TCRdb: fastp trimming at Q25, MiXCR alignment, in-frame beta chains only. Under each unique CDR3 protein, matching rows form one entry showing the most common genes and DNA. What appears here as the V and J calls and clone size reflects TCRdb's work, not the paper's. The sample profile shows under 85,000 distinct CDR3 sequences; 85% to 95% of them were found once. The ten largest account for 0.55% to 0.7% of the sample.

As to this clonotype: Its recognized antigen is unknown. No base quality values were provided; no much bigger clone lies one nucleotide off.

The sample was CD8+ T cells from PBMCs. The receptor was derived from a human donor with multiple sclerosis. The sequence joins TRBV4-2 to TRBJ2-3; 7 junctional bases match TRBD2. CDR3 sequence: CASSLGEAGITDTQYF. The DNA reads as follows: TGTGCCAGCAGCCTGGGGGAAGCGGGGATCACAGATACGCAGTATTTT.